What follows are 21 T cell receptor beta chains derived from one specimen sequenced in a study of T-cell reconstitution after alpha-beta-depleted transplantation in children (dated by TCRdb to between 2015 and 2016). Library generation was performed with PCR. The sequencer was an Illumina HiSeq 2500. TCR libraries were prepared with molecular barcoding, using unique molecular identifiers to normalize TCRbeta repertoire quantification. TCRdb reanalyzed the raw reads on its own, using fastp at Q25 for trimming and MiXCR for clone calling, and kept in-frame beta chains. When rows share a CDR3 protein, they turn into one entry using the most common DNA and genes. In this sample the table shows around 700,000 distinct CDR3 sequences, roughly 14% of which occur a single time. 0.79% of the sample rests with the top ten. The treatment or condition label corresponds to: allogeneic hematopoietic cell transplantation with graft depleted of TCRalphabeta T cells and CD19 B cells.

The sample here was PBMCs, taken before TCRalphabeta/CD19-depleted stem cell transplant. The receptors shown here come from a girl aged 2-15 years with congenital amegakaryocytic thrombocytopenia, due to receive a stem cell transplant.

DNA for the CDR3: TGTGCCAGCAGCTTGGAGCGTGGGGAGCAGTACTTC. Residues: CASSLERGEQYF. The V and J genes are TRBV6-1 and TRBJ2-7; D gene uncertain. V was pared by 6 bases and J by 7 bases, with 13 bases between. Germline CDR1 is MNHNS and CDR2 is SASEGT. This CDR3 spans 12 amino acids.

This clonotype was seen once. One base away lies a much larger clone, so this may be a sequencing read error. This chain joins TRBV20-1 and TRBJ2-4; D ambiguous. Germline loops: CDR1 DFQATT, CDR2 SNEGSKA (reference sequence). The CDR3 spans 13 residues. This CDR3 reads CSAGDEAKNIQYF. DNA of the CDR3: TGCAGTGCTGGAGATGAAGCCAAAAACATTCAGTACTTC.

Regarding this clonotype: Just one base apart from a much larger clone, this may be a read error. The chain is built from TRBV29-1 and TRBJ2-3, with no clear D. The CDR3 has 15 amino acids. The germline gives CDR1 SQVTM, CDR2 ANQGSEA. CDR3 coding DNA: TGCAGCGTTGAAGTCAGGTACCGTGGTGCGGATACGCAGTCTTTT. Protein sequence: CSVEVRYRGADTQSF.

This clonotype was recorded at least ten times. This chain connects TRBV20-1 to TRBJ2-3; 7 positions match TRBD1. The CDR3 runs 16 residues. The V and J ends lost 6 bases and 2 bases, in that order; junction bases with no gene match: 14. Germline V gives CDR1 DFQATT, CDR2 SNEGSKA (reference sequence). The CDR3 DNA is TGCAGTGCCGTTACGCCGGGACAGCGATCCACAGATACGCAGTATTTT. Protein product: CSAVTPGQRSTDTQYF.

This clonotype has at least ten counts. The V call is TRBV2, the J call TRBJ2-1; no clear D gene. Looked up from germline, CDR1 is SNHLY and CDR2 is FYNNEI. Trimming took 4 bases from V and 5 from J, leaving 9 bases between them. CDR3 length: 13 amino acids. CDR3 sequence: CASSVWGNNEQFF. CDR3 in DNA: TGTGCCAGCAGTGTTTGGGGTAACAATGAGCAGTTCTTC.

This clonotype was seen repeatedly, ten times or more. The chain couples TRBV5-1 to TRBJ2-3; 16 bases match TRBD2. The germline gives CDR1 SGHRS, CDR2 YFSETQ. Losses at the gene ends were 3 bases for V and 2 bases for J; bases not matched to a gene: 6. The CDR3 is 18 amino acids. The CDR3, as DNA: TGCGCCAGCAGCTCGGGGACTAGCGGGAGGGCTTACACAGATACGCAGTATTTT. This codes for CASSSGTSGRAYTDTQYF. Looking up the rest from reference TRBV5-1 and TRBJ2-3 gives the full variable domain: KAGVTQTPRYLIKTRGQQVTLSCSPISGHRSVSWYQQTPGQGLQFLFEYFSETQRNKGNFPGRFSGRQFSNSRSEMNVSTLELGDSALYLCASSSGTSGRAYTDTQYFGPGTRLTVL.

This CDR3 is CAISTGTTNTGELFF. In nucleotides, the CDR3 is TGTGCCATCAGTACGGGGACAACTAACACCGGGGAGCTGTTTTTT. This chain connects TRBV10-3 to TRBJ2-2, with D possibly matching TRBD1 (6 bases). Germline V gene lookup returns CDR1 ENHRY and CDR2 SYGVKD. The CDR3 consists of 15 residues. The ends were cut back, 5 bases at V and 2 bases at J, with 12 bases in the middle.

This clonotype was counted at least ten times. This chain uses TRBV7-8 with TRBJ2-4; TRBD2 might be the D (6 bases). The length of the CDR3 is 17 residues. Trimming cost V 5 bases and J 0 bases, with 17 bases left between them. Per germline, CDR1 SGHVS and CDR2 FQNEAQ. The CDR3 DNA sequence: TGTGCCAGCAGCCCTAACCGACTAGTTCCAGCCAAAAACATTCAGTACTTC. It translates to CASSPNRLVPAKNIQYF.

The rearrangement joins TRBV7-9 to TRBJ2-1, with 11 positions matching TRBD2. V shed 3 bases, J shed 7 bases, and the junction held 11 bases outside the gene matches. The CDR3 runs 17 residues. The germline V gene encodes CDR1 SEHNR and CDR2 FQNEAQ (reference sequence). The CDR3 loop reads CASSFPLAGGPKNEQFF. The CDR3 DNA reads TGTGCCAGCAGCTTCCCCTTAGCGGGAGGGCCGAAGAATGAGCAGTTCTTC.

The rearrangement joins TRBV15 to TRBJ2-2, with D possibly matching TRBD2 (5 bases). CDR1 LNHNV and CDR2 YYDKDF come from the germline V gene (reference sequence). With 4 bases removed from V and 9 bases from J, the gap between germline ends came to 18 bases. This CDR3 contains 15 residues. The CDR3 loop is CATSTRVVEGRELFF. The DNA of the CDR3 is TGTGCCACCAGCACGAGGGTTGTGGAAGGCAGGGAGCTGTTTTTT.

This clonotype was recorded at least ten times. The chain has TRBV20-1 and TRBJ2-1; tentatively, D is TRBD2 (5 bases). The V gene lost 6 bases and the J gene lost 4 bases, with 16 bases spanning the gap. The germline CDR1 and CDR2 sequences are DFQATT and SNEGSKA (reference sequence). CDR3 length: 14 amino acids. In DNA, the CDR3 is TGCAGTGCAGACCAGCGGCTTACATACAATGAGCAGTTCTTC. Protein: CSADQRLTYNEQFF.

This clonotype appeared a few times. V is TRBV3-1 and J is TRBJ2-7; 8 nucleotides match TRBD1. This CDR3 has 16 amino acids. V shed 4 bases and J 4 bases; nucleotides not matched to a gene: 12. CDR1 and CDR2 from the germline V gene are LGHDT and YNNKEL (reference sequence). CDR3 sequence reads: CASSPGQGGLWYEQYF. The CDR3, as DNA: TGTGCCAGCAGCCCAGGACAGGGAGGACTATGGTACGAGCAGTACTTC.

As concerns this clonotype: A much bigger clone sits one base away, suggesting this may be a read error. The rearrangement uses TRBV3-1 and TRBJ2-1, with D perhaps matching TRBD1 (5 bases). The CDR3 totals 13 residues. CDR1 is LGHDT and CDR2 is YNNKEL in the germline V gene (reference sequence). The V end was cut by 5 bases, the J end by 9 bases, with 14 bases between. In DNA form, the CDR3 reads TGTGCCAGCAGCGCGACAGCAGAATCTGAGCAGTTCTTC. Translated: CASSATAESEQFF.

This clonotype was seen many times. This chain links TRBV20-1 with TRBJ2-4; D assignment may be TRBD1 or TRBD2 (5 bases each). CDR1 and CDR2 (germline): DFQATT, SNEGSKA (reference sequence). This CDR3 is 12 amino acids long. Trimming took 3 bases from V and 8 from J, leaving 11 bases between them. The CDR3 loop is CSASEGFHIQYF. In nucleotides, the CDR3 is TGCAGTGCTAGCGAGGGGTTCCACATTCAGTACTTC.

This clonotype was picked up many times. This chain uses TRBV5-1 with TRBJ1-1, with D possibly TRBD1 on 6 matching bases. The CDR3 is 17 residues long. The germline CDR1 and CDR2 sequences are SGHRS and YFSETQ. The V and J ends lost 4 bases and 1 base respectively, with 20 bases between them. CDR3 DNA: TGCGCCAGCAGCCTAAGTTTAGAGACAGGAGGGAACACTGAAGCTTTCTTT. Translating gives CASSLSLETGGNTEAFF.

This clonotype was counted at least ten times. This chain uses TRBV7-2 with TRBJ1-1; 7 nucleotides align to TRBD1. Germline loops: CDR1 SGHTA, CDR2 FQGNSA. CDR3 length equals 14 residues. V shed 4 bases, J shed 5 bases, and the junction held 7 bases outside the gene matches. The CDR3 coding sequence is TGTGCCAGCAGCTCCCAGGGGGTTCAGACTGAAGCTTTCTTT. Its protein is CASSSQGVQTEAFF.

This chain uses TRBV11-2 with TRBJ2-5; 10 positions match TRBD1. The CDR3 has 14 residues. Trimming at V came to 5 bases and at J to 5 bases, leaving 5 bases not matched to a gene. The germline CDR1 and CDR2 sequences are SGHAT and FQNNGV. The CDR3 nucleotides read TGTGCCAGCAGCCGGACAGGGGGTGCGGAGACCCAGTACTTC. Translation: CASSRTGGAETQYF.

This clonotype has ten or more counts. V is TRBV29-1 and J is TRBJ1-3; no reliable D call. V was shortened by 4 bases and J by 2 bases, with 9 bases between the two germline ends. Germline loops: CDR1 SQVTM, CDR2 ANQGSEA. The CDR3 sequence is 13 residues long. The DNA for the CDR3 is TGCAGCGTTGGGGTACCTCCTGGAAACACCATATATTTT. It codes for CSVGVPPGNTIYF. The variable domain in full, completed from reference TRBV29-1 and TRBJ1-3, reads SAVISQKPSRDICQRGTSLTIQCQVDSQVTMMFWYRQQPGQSLTLIATANQGSEATYESGFVIDKFPISRPNLTFSTLTVSNMSPEDSSIYLCSVGVPPGNTIYFGEGSWLTVV.

This clonotype came up a few times. The CDR3 DNA reads as TGTGCCAGCAGCTCTCCTGCCCGGTATTACAATGAGCAGTTCTTC. Amino acids: CASSSPARYYNEQFF. The V gene is TRBV11-2, the J gene TRBJ2-1; D is unclear. Germline CDR1 SGHAT, CDR2 FQNNGV. This CDR3 has 15 amino acids. With 4 bases removed from V and 4 bases from J, the gap between germline ends came to 14 bases.

Here the CDR3 reads CASSILLAPSQGEQYF. The CDR3 coding sequence is TGCGCCAGCAGCATTTTACTAGCGCCGAGCCAAGGAGAGCAGTACTTC. J is TRBJ2-7 and V is TRBV4-1; 7 bases align to TRBD2. The CDR3 length is 16 residues. V dropped 5 bases and J dropped 7; count of bases not matched to a gene: 17. The germline CDR1 and CDR2 sequences are MGHRA and YSYEKL.

This clonotype appeared many times. The V gene is TRBV10-3, the J gene TRBJ2-7; 7 bases line up with TRBD1. The CDR3 runs to 15 residues. V lost 7 bases, J lost 4 bases, and 13 bases stayed unmatched. Germline CDR1 ENHRY, CDR2 SYGVKD. CDR3 DNA: TGTGCCATCACCATAGGACTGGGACAGTCTTACGAGCAGTACTTC. It is translated as CAITIGLGQSYEQYF.